Following are 13 T cell receptor beta chains from one sample sequenced in a study of blood T cell repertoires in COVID-19. Measured with immunoSEQ multiplex PCR; TCRdb has only the in-frame clones, and not every one. The sample records fewer than 350,000 clones, about nine tenths being singletons. The specimen sequenced was PBMCs or T cells enriched from blood (not recorded which). The receptors were gathered from a woman in her twenties or thirties who had been exposed to COVID-19.

This chain connects TRBV7-9 to TRBJ2-2, with 9 bases fitting TRBD2. The germline CDR1 and CDR2 sequences are SEHNR and FQNEAQ (reference sequence). V lost 1 base and J lost 6; bases outside the gene matches: 9. The CDR3 is made up of 17 amino acids. The CDR3 region is CASSLVGVSGSAGELFF. CDR3 nucleotide sequence: TGTGCCAGCAGCTTAGTGGGGGTTAGCGGGAGCGCCGGGGAGCTGTTTTTT.

The chain has TRBV27 and TRBJ1-4; 9 nucleotides agree with TRBD1. Germline V gives CDR1 MNHEY, CDR2 SMNVEV (reference sequence). This CDR3 spans 16 amino acids. V shed 5 bases, J shed 4 bases, and the junction held 8 bases outside the gene matches. CDR3 sequence (DNA): TGTGCCAGCAGTCAACAGGGGGCGCGGGGTAATGAAAAACTGTTTTTT. Amino acids: CASSQQGARGNEKLFF.

As to this clone: Other DNA sequences within the sample encode an identical CDR3. The CDR3 loop is CASSPGTAGNTIYF. CDR3 DNA: TGCGCCAGCAGTCCCGGGACTGCTGGAAACACCATATATTTT. The chain joins TRBV5-1 to TRBJ1-3, with D possibly TRBD1 on 5 matching bases. The germline V gene has CDR1 SGHRS and CDR2 YFSETQ. Trimming shortened V by 5 bases and J by 2 bases, and 11 bases separated the two germline ends. The CDR3 consists of 14 residues.

The rearrangement joins TRBV6-5 to TRBJ1-2, with 7 bases lining up with TRBD1. The CDR3 contains 13 residues. The germline V gene encodes CDR1 MNHEY and CDR2 SVGAGI. J lost 6 bases, V lost 5 bases, and 6 bases had no gene match. The CDR3 protein is CASSQTGSDGYTF. Written as DNA, the CDR3 is TGTGCCAGCAGTCAGACAGGGAGCGATGGCTACACCTTC.

CDR3 nucleotides: TGTGCCACCACGGACAGAAATTTGACACCCCTCCACTTT. Protein: CATTDRNLTPLHF. The chain carries TRBV19 and TRBJ1-6; a possible D gene is TRBD1 (6 bases). Germline CDR1 reads LNHDA; CDR2 reads SQIVND (reference sequence). V was cut by 10 bases and J by 11 bases, with 18 bases left in between. This CDR3 region has 13 residues.

CDR3 sequence: CASRLAQGLAGEEQFF. CDR3 sequence (DNA): TGTGCAAGTCGCTTAGCGCAGGGACTAGCGGGAGAGGAGCAGTTCTTC. The genes are TRBV12-2 and TRBJ2-1; the table's D call TRBD2 went unverified against the DNA. TRBV12-2 corresponds to a pseudogene. The CDR3 is 16 amino acids.

The V and J genes are TRBV14 and TRBJ2-1, with D unresolved. Germline CDR1 is SGHDN and CDR2 is FVKESK. V was clipped by 4 bases and J by 6 bases, with 13 bases between them. The CDR3 length is 14 residues. This chain's CDR3 is CASSPRLDSNEQFF. The CDR3 nucleotides read TGTGCCAGCAGCCCCCGGCTAGACTCCAATGAGCAGTTCTTC.

CDR3 loop: CATSGTGGPHNEQFF. CDR3 in DNA: TGTGCCACGTCCGGGACAGGGGGCCCCCACAATGAGCAGTTCTTC. The chain has TRBV6-5 and TRBJ2-1; 12 positions agree with TRBD1. After removal of 10 bases from V and 5 bases from J, the junction contained 9 bases not matched to a gene. CDR3 length: 15 amino acids. Germline V lookup: CDR1 MNHEY, CDR2 SVGAGI.

The chain recombines TRBV19 with TRBJ1-4; D is perhaps TRBD1 (5 bases). The germline V and J ends were trimmed by 3 bases and 0 bases, with 11 bases remaining between them. Germline CDR1 and CDR2: LNHDA and SQIVND (reference sequence). The CDR3 extends over 16 amino acids. In DNA, the CDR3 is TGTGCCAGTAGTATTCTATCGACAGCAACTAATGAAAAACTGTTTTTT. It is translated as CASSILSTATNEKLFF. Full variable domain (outside the CDR3, taken from reference TRBV19 and TRBJ1-4): DGGITQSPKYLFRKEGQNVTLSCEQNLNHDAMYWYRQDPGQGLRLIYYSQIVNDFQKGDIAEGYSVSREKKESFPLTVTSAQKNPTAFYLCASSILSTATNEKLFFGSGTQLSVL.

The rearrangement joins TRBV6-5 to TRBJ1-2; tentatively, D is TRBD1 (5 bases). Trimming cost V 2 bases and J 7 bases, with 17 bases left between them. The CDR3 is made up of 15 amino acids. Per the germline V gene, CDR1 is MNHEY and CDR2 is SVGAGI. CDR3: CASSYLDAGRGGYTF. The CDR3 region has the DNA TGTGCCAGCAGTTACCTGGATGCGGGGCGTGGTGGCTACACCTTC.

V and J are TRBV19 and TRBJ2-7; TRBD2 is a possible D gene (6 bases). V was cut by 5 bases and J by 4 bases, with 12 bases left in between. The CDR3 consists of 13 residues. Germline V CDR1 and CDR2: LNHDA, SQIVND (reference sequence). The CDR3 region is CASSPRGLYEQYF. CDR3 in DNA: TGTGCCAGTAGTCCGCGGGGCCTTTACGAGCAGTACTTC.

This clone came up once. The chain recombines TRBV27 with TRBJ2-1; 10 bases are shared with TRBD2. From germline, CDR1 is MNHEY and CDR2 SMNVEV (reference sequence). The CDR3 runs to 16 residues. The V and J ends lost 5 bases and 4 bases, in that order; junction bases with no gene match: 8. CDR3 DNA: TGTGCCAGCAGTACTAGCGGGGCCTTCGGGTACAATGAGCAGTTCTTC. It codes for CASSTSGAFGYNEQFF.

The gene calls are TRBV19 and TRBJ1-4; 7 bases are a match to TRBD1. Trimming took 5 bases from V and 4 from J; bases not matched to a gene: 13. The CDR3 spans 17 residues. Per the germline V gene, CDR1 is LNHDA and CDR2 is SQIVND (reference sequence). This chain's CDR3 is CASSSDIGTEINEKLFF. The CDR3 DNA follows: TGTGCCAGTAGTTCAGATATCGGGACAGAAATTAATGAAAAACTGTTTTTT.